This T cell receptor beta chain was sequenced during a study of regulatory and conventional T cells in RAG deficiency. General study results and limits: Omenn patients showed >85% Treg-Tconv overlap and shorter CDR3 lengths. Control T-cell subsets had markedly higher Shannon entropy and lower Simpson indices than RAG-deficient patients. Treg unique TCR beta sequences were 90 to 100-fold fewer in Omenn syndrome and CID/AS patients than controls.

Trimming left V 1 base short and J 7 bases short, with 10 bases between. Per germline, CDR1 SGHAT and CDR2 FQNNGV. This CDR3 spans 14 amino acids. Method: immunoSEQ multiplex PCR; TCRdb's copy keeps in-frame clones and lacks some. The data show around 30,000 clones, with 90% to 95% seen just once and over 0.15% held by the top ten. Conventional CD4+ T cells were sorted from blood as CD25-low CD127-high cells. Worth noting for this clone: Its antigen remains unknown.

The sample also formed part of further work on regulatory T cells. From that report: Primers: 52 TRBV forward and 13 TRBJ reverse. In patients, unique TRB V-J pairs were restricted and V/J usage skewed, especially in Tregs.

The source is a human donor in good health. The chain recombines TRBV11-2 with TRBJ1-4, with a possible D match to TRBD1 (6 bases). Sample: CD25- CD4+ T cells sorted from blood. CDR3 loop: CASSLGGRSEKLFF. Written as DNA, the CDR3 is TGTGCCAGCAGCTTAGGGGGGCGCTCTGAAAAACTGTTTTTT.